This entry features one T cell receptor (beta chain) sequence. Clones were read by immunoSEQ multiplex PCR, and TCRdb kept only the in-frame ones, dropping some. This table holds about 220,000 clones, around 90% found once. The V end lost 2 bases, the J end lost 7 bases, and 5 bases lay between the germline ends. Germline CDR1 reads LGHDT; CDR2 reads YNNKEL (reference sequence). This CDR3 has 12 amino acids. Participant age was 18 to 89 years, and participants resided in about two dozen US areas. These data originate in a study of blood T cell repertoires in COVID-19. This receptor was obtained from a woman aged 50 to 60 with acute COVID-19. This sequence joins TRBV3-1 (or the pseudogene TRBV3-2) and TRBJ1-4; D is unresolved. Material for sequencing was PBMCs or T cells enriched from blood (not recorded which). For the CDR3, the DNA is TGTGCCAGCAGCCAATCGGGTGAAAAACTGTTTTTT. It translates to CASSQSGEKLFF.